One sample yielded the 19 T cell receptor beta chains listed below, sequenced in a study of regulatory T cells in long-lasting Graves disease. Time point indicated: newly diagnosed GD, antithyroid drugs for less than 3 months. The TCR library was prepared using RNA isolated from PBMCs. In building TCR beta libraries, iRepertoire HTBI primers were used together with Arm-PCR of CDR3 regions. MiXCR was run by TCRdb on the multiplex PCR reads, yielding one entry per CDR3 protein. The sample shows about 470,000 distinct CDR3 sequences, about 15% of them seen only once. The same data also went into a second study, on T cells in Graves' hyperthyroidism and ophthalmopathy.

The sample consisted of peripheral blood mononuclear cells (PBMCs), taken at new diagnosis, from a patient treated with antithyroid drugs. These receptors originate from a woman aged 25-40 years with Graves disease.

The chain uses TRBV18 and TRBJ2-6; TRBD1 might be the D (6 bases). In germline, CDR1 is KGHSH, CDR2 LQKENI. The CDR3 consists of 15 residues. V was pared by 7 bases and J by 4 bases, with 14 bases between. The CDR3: CASWAGEAGANVLTF. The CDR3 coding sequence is TGTGCCAGCTGGGCAGGGGAAGCGGGGGCCAACGTCCTGACTTTC.

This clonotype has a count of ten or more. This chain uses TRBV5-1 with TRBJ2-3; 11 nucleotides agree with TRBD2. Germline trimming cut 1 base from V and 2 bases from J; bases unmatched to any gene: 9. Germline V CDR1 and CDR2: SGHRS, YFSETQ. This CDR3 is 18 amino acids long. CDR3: CASSLTPSGGKITDTQYF. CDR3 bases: TGCGCCAGCAGCTTGACCCCTAGCGGGGGGAAAATCACAGATACGCAGTATTTT. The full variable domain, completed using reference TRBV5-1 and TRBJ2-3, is KAGVTQTPRYLIKTRGQQVTLSCSPISGHRSVSWYQQTPGQGLQFLFEYFSETQRNKGNFPGRFSGRQFSNSRSEMNVSTLELGDSALYLCASSLTPSGGKITDTQYFGPGTRLTVL.

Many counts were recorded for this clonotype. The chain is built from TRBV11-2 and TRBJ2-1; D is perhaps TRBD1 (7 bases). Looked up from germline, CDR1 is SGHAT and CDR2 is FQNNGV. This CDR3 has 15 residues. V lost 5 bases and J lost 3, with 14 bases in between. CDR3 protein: CASSLRDRLYNEQFF. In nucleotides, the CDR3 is TGTGCCAGCAGCCTGCGGGACAGACTCTACAATGAGCAGTTCTTC.

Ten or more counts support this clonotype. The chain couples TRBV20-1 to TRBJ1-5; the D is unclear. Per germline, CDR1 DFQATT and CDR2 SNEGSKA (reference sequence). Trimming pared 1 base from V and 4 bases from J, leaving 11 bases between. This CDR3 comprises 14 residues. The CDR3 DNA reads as TGCAGTGCTAGAGTAAGCAGCGGGAATCAGCCCCAGCATTTT. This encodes CSARVSSGNQPQHF.

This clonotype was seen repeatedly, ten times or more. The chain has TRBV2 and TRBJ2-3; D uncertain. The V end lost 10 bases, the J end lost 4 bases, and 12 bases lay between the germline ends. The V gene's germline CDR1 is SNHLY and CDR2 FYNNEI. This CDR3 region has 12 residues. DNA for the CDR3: TGTGCCATCCAGACACCTTCAGATACGCAGTATTTT. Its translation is CAIQTPSDTQYF. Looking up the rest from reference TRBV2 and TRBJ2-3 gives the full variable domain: EPEVTQTPSHQVTQMGQEVILRCVPISNHLYFYWYRQILGQKVEFLVSFYNNEISEKSEIFDDQFSVERPDGSNFTLKIRSTKLEDSAMYFCAIQTPSDTQYFGPGTRLTVL.

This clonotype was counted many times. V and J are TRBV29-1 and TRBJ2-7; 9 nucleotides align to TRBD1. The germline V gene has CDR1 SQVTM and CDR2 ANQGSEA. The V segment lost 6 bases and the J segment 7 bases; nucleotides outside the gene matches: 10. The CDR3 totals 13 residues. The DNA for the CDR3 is TGCAGCGTGACCGGGACAGGGTATCTTGAGCAGTACTTC. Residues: CSVTGTGYLEQYF.

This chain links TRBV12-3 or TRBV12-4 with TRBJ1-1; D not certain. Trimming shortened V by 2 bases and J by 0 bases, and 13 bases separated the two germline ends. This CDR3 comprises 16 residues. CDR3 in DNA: TGTGCCAGCAGTTTATACTCCGGTTACATGAACACTGAAGCTTTCTTT. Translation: CASSLYSGYMNTEAFF.

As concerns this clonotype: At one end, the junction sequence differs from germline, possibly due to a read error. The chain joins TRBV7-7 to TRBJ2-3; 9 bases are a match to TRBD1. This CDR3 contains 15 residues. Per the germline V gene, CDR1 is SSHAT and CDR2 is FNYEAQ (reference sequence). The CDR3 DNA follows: TGTGCTAGCAGTTCGACAGGGGGGGGTGCAGATACGCAGTATTTT. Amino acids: CASSSTGGGADTQYF. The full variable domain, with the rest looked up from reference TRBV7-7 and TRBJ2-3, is GAGVSQSPRYKVTKRGQDVTLRCDPISSHATLYWYQQALGQGPEFLTYFNYEAQPDKSGLPSDRFSAERPEGSISTLTIQRTEQRDSAMYRCASSSTGGGADTQYFGPGTRLTVL.

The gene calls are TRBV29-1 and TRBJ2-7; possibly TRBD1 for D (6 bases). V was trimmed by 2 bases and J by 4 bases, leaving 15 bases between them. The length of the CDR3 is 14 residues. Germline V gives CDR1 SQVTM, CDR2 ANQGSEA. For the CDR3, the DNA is TGCAGCGTTGAAATCGCAGGGGTAGGATACGAGCAGTACTTC. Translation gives CSVEIAGVGYEQYF.

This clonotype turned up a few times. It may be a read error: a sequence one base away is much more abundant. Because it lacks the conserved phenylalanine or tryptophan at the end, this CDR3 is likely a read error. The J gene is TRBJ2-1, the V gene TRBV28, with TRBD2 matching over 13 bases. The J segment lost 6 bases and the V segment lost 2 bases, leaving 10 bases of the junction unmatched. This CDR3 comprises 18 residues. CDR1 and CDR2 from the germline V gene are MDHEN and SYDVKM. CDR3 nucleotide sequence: TGTGCCAGCAGTTTAGGACTAGCGGGAGAAGGTTGGCCCAATGAGCAGTTCCTC. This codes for CASSLGLAGEGWPNEQFL.

CDR3 amino acids: CSAEGTSGSQETQYF. In DNA form, the CDR3 reads TGCAGTGCGGAAGGGACTAGCGGGAGTCAAGAGACCCAGTACTTC. This sequence joins TRBV20-1 and TRBJ2-5, with 14 bases aligning to TRBD2. The V and J ends lost 6 bases and 2 bases, in that order; junction bases with no gene match: 5. This CDR3 has 15 residues. The V gene's germline CDR1 is DFQATT and CDR2 SNEGSKA (reference sequence).

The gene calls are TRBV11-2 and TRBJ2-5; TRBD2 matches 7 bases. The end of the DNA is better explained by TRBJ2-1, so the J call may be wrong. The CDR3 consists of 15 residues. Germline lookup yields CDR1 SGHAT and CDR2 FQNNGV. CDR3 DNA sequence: TGTGCCAGCAGCTTAGTCGGGGGGAGGCAAGAGACCCAGTTCTTC. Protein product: CASSLVGGRQETQFF.

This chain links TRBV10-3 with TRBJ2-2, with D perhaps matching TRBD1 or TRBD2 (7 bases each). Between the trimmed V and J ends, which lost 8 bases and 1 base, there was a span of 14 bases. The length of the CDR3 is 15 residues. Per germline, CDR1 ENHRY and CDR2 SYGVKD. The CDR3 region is CAIGGGQRNTGELFF. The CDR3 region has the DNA TGTGCCATCGGGGGGGGACAGAGGAACACCGGGGAGCTGTTTTTT.

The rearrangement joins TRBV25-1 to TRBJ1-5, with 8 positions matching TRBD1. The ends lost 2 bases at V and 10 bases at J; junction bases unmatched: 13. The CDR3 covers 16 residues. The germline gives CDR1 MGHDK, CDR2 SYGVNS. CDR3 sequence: CASSEGQGGSKAPQHF. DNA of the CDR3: TGTGCCAGCAGTGAAGGACAGGGAGGATCAAAGGCCCCCCAGCATTTT.

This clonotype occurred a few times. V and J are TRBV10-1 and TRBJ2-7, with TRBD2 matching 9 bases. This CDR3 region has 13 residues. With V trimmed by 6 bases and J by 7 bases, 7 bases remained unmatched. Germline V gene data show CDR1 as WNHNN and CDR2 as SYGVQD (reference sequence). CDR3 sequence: CASSPGLAKEQYF. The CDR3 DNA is TGCGCCAGCAGCCCGGGACTAGCTAAGGAGCAGTACTTC.

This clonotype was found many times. Written as DNA, the CDR3 is TGTGCCAGCAGCGGTAGCGGGAGTGGATACAATGAGCAGTTCTTC. Translated, it gives CASSGSGSGYNEQFF. This chain joins TRBV11-2 and TRBJ2-1, with 9 bases fitting TRBD2. The junction had 6 bases not matched to a gene; V was cut back by 5 bases and J by 4 bases. The length of the CDR3 is 15 residues. Germline V CDR1 and CDR2: SGHAT, FQNNGV.

The CDR3 region is CASSQARLAGGGDNEQFF. For the CDR3, the DNA is TGCGCCAGCAGCCAAGCCCGACTAGCGGGGGGGGGGGACAATGAGCAGTTCTTC. The chain joins TRBV5-1 to TRBJ2-1; 14 nucleotides agree with TRBD2. The CDR3 contains 18 residues. Unmatched junction bases numbered 11, after V lost 4 bases and J lost 5 bases. Germline V gives CDR1 SGHRS, CDR2 YFSETQ.

CDR3 in amino acids: CASSLTGGAGVYNEQFF. The DNA of the CDR3 is TGTGCCAGCAGTTTGACGGGGGGAGCGGGAGTCTACAATGAGCAGTTCTTC. V is TRBV6-5 and J is TRBJ2-1; 8 positions agree with TRBD2. V was pared by 4 bases and J by 3 bases, with 11 bases of the junction left unmatched. Germline CDR1 and CDR2: MNHEY and SVGAGI. The CDR3 contains 17 residues.

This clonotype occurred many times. The CDR3 nucleotides read TGTGCCTGGAGACCAGGGGCTCAAGAAGCTTTCTTT. Its translation is CAWRPGAQEAFF. The chain employs TRBV30 and TRBJ1-1, with a tentative D call TRBD1 (6 bases). CDR1 is GTSNPN, CDR2 SVGIG, per germline (reference sequence). This CDR3 spans 12 amino acids. V lost 3 bases to trimming and J lost 8 bases, with 13 bases between them.